The sequence of this TCR beta chain was determined in a study of cytomegalovirus exposure and HLA in healthy donors. As concerns this clone: Its antigen is unknown.

The germline gives CDR1 LNHDA, CDR2 SQIVND (reference sequence). The V segment lost 3 bases and the J segment 10 bases; nucleotides outside the gene matches: 19. The CDR3 loop spans 19 amino acids. Study-level results: Immune exposure data for these donors was limited to CMV serostatus. Among the most significant clusters, several appeared linked to common viral pathogens in a later analysis.

The study ran its PCR with 60 Vbeta and 13 Jbeta primers. Data came from immunoSEQ multiplex PCR; TCRdb stores just in-frame clones and leaves some out. The sample yields fewer than 200,000 clones, around four fifths seen once. The chain joins TRBV19 to TRBJ1-6, with TRBD1 matching 9 bases. The receptor's source is a man aged 25-40 years in good health and CMV-seronegative. Sequencing was carried out using PBMCs. Here the CDR3 reads CASSISQSDLGQGVSPLHF. The CDR3 bases are TGTGCCAGTAGTATCTCTCAATCCGATTTGGGACAGGGCGTCTCACCCCTCCACTTT.